The 10 T cell receptor beta chains in this list originate from one sample, sequenced in a study of T cells after posttransplantation cyclophosphamide. Using immunoSEQ multiplex PCR, the repertoire was profiled, and TCRdb retains in-frame clones only, with some absent. The sample is made up of 40,000 to 55,000 clones, none counted only once. The sequencing input was PBMCs. Every receptor here comes from a man aged 35 to 55 in good health, CMV-negative, and a related stem cell transplant donor.

This clone has at least ten counts. This chain joins TRBV27 and TRBJ2-7; 14 bases line up with TRBD2. CDR1 is MNHEY, CDR2 SMNVEV, per germline (reference sequence). J was trimmed by 3 bases and V by 4 bases; bases with no gene match: 8. The CDR3 length is 17 residues. CDR3 bases: TGTGCCAGCAGTTCGCAAGGACTAGCGGGAGGCCGCTACGAGCAGTACTTC. Translating gives CASSSQGLAGGRYEQYF.

This clone was observed at least ten times. V is TRBV12-5 and J is TRBJ2-7; TRBD1 might be the D (6 bases). The V gene lost 1 base and the J gene lost 2 bases, with 15 bases spanning the gap. The CDR3 is made up of 16 amino acids. The germline V gene has CDR1 LGHNT and CDR2 FRNRAP. CDR3 loop: CASGLDTGLSPYEQYF. The CDR3 nucleotides are TGTGCTAGTGGTTTGGATACAGGGTTATCCCCCTACGAGCAGTACTTC.

This clone was detected a few times. The chain links TRBV27 to TRBJ2-5; D not resolved. The J call is doubtful: the DNA matches TRBJ2-7 better. This CDR3 has 15 amino acids. Looked up from germline, CDR1 is MNHEY and CDR2 is SMNVEV (reference sequence). The CDR3 nucleotides read TGTGCCAGCAGCCAGGCCGCACCCCCAACCTACGAGCAGTACTTC. Amino acid sequence: CASSQAAPPTYEQYF.

This rearrangement joins TRBV30 to TRBJ2-5; TRBD2 is a possible D gene (5 bases). V lost 7 bases and J lost 5, with 8 bases in between. Germline V gene sequence: CDR1 GTSNPN, CDR2 SVGIG (reference sequence). This CDR3 contains 10 residues. CDR3 residues: CASGGETQYF. CDR3 nucleotide sequence: TGTGCCTCGGGCGGGGAGACCCAGTACTTC.

The table lists this clone with many counts. The chain links TRBV6-1 to TRBJ2-2; 9 bases align to TRBD2. Looked up from germline, CDR1 is MNHNS and CDR2 is SASEGT. The J segment lost 6 bases and the V segment lost 2 bases, leaving 4 bases of the junction unmatched. CDR3 length equals 15 residues. The CDR3 spells CASSELAGGPGELFF. DNA of the CDR3: TGTGCCAGCAGTGAATTGGCGGGAGGGCCCGGGGAGCTGTTTTTT.

This clone came up many times. This sequence joins TRBV10-3 and TRBJ1-1; no reliable D call. CDR3 size: 13 residues. Per germline, CDR1 ENHRY and CDR2 SYGVKD. V lost 6 bases and J 2 bases, leaving 10 bases between the germline ends. For the CDR3, the DNA is TGTGCCATCAGGGACGGGAAAAACACTGAAGCTTTCTTT. This gives the protein CAIRDGKNTEAFF.

This clone was seen ten or more times. The rearrangement joins TRBV5-6 to TRBJ2-7; TRBD1 aligns across 7 bases. This CDR3 is 14 amino acids long. V shed 4 bases, J shed 2 bases, and the junction held 6 bases outside the gene matches. The germline V gene has CDR1 SGHDT and CDR2 YYEEEE. As DNA, the CDR3 is TGTGCCAGCAGCCCCAGGGGGTTTCCCTACGAGCAGTACTTC. This gives the protein CASSPRGFPYEQYF.

This clone was found many times. The chain joins TRBV28 to TRBJ2-1; 14 bases agree with TRBD2. The V and J ends lost 4 bases and 0 bases, in that order; junction bases with no gene match: 17. Germline V CDR1 and CDR2: MDHEN, SYDVKM. The CDR3 contains 22 residues. The CDR3 region is CASSSPGGLAGAAGSSYNEQFF. The CDR3, as DNA: TGTGCCAGCAGTTCCCCGGGGGGACTAGCGGGAGCAGCGGGAAGCTCCTACAATGAGCAGTTCTTC.

This clone was observed at least ten times. The V and J genes are TRBV28 and TRBJ2-7; weak D call: TRBD2 (6 bases). The CDR3 has 15 residues. In germline, CDR1 is MDHEN, CDR2 SYDVKM. Trimming removed 2 bases from V and 5 bases from J, with 16 bases in between. The CDR3 sequence: CASSLPPSGGDEQYF. CDR3 nucleotide sequence: TGTGCCAGCAGTTTACCCCCCTCCGGGGGTGACGAGCAGTACTTC.

This clone came up many times. The CDR3 DNA sequence: TGTGCTGTCGACAGGGGAGGATCCTACAATGAGCAGTTCTTC. Translation gives CAVDRGGSYNEQFF. The chain joins TRBV7-7 to TRBJ2-1; TRBD1 matches at 8 bases. The V gene's germline CDR1 is SSHAT and CDR2 FNYEAQ (reference sequence). The CDR3 contains 14 residues.